The present T cell receptor beta chain was sequenced within a study of OX40 agonist ivuxolimab in advanced cancers. Germline V CDR1 and CDR2: WNHNN, SYGVQD (reference sequence). Trimming stripped 7 bases from V and 1 base from J, with 10 bases between. The CDR3 is made up of 13 amino acids. Only in-frame clones appear in the TCRdb table, and some are missing; sequencing was by immunoSEQ multiplex PCR. Among 65,000 to 75,000 clones, about 91% were seen once, and the ten largest hold 0.45% to 0.65%. Material: CD4+ or CD8+ T cells sorted from blood, obtained in a trial of the OX40 agonist ivuxolimab. This clonotype was sampled from an adult with an advanced solid tumor such as melanoma, head and neck, liver or kidney cancer. V is TRBV10-1 and J is TRBJ1-1, with D maybe TRBD1 (6 bases). This chain's CDR3 is CASNGQRNTEAFF. In nucleotides, the CDR3 is TGCGCCAGCAATGGACAGCGGAACACTGAAGCTTTCTTT.